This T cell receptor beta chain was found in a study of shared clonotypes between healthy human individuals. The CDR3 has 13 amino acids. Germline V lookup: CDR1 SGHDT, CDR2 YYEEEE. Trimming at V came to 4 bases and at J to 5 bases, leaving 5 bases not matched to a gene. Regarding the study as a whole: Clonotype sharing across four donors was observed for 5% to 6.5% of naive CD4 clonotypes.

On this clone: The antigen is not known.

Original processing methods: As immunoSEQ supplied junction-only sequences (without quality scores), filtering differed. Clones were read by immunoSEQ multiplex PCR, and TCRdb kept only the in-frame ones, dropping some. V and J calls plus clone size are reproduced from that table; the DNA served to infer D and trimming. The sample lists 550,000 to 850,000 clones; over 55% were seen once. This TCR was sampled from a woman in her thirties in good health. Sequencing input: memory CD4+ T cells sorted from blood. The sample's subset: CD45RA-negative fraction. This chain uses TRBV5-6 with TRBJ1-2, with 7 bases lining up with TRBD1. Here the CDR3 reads CASSATGRYGYTF. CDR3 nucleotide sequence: TGTGCCAGCAGCGCGACAGGGAGGTATGGCTACACCTTC.